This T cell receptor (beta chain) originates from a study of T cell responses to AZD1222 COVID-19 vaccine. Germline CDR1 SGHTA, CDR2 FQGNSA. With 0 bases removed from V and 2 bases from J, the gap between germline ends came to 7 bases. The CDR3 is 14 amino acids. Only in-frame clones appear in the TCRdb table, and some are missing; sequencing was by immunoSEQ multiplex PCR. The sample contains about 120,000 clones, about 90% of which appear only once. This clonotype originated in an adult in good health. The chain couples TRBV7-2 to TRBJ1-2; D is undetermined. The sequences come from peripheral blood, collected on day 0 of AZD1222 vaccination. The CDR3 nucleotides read TGTGCCAGCAGCTTAGCGGAAGGGAACTATGGCTACACCTTC. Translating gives CASSLAEGNYGYTF. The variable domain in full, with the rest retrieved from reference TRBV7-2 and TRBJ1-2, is GAGVSQSPSNKVTEKGKDVELRCDPISGHTALYWYRQSLGQGLEFLIYFQGNSAPDKSGLPSDRFSAERTGGSVSTLTIQRTQQEDSAVYLCASSLAEGNYGYTFGSGTRLTVV.